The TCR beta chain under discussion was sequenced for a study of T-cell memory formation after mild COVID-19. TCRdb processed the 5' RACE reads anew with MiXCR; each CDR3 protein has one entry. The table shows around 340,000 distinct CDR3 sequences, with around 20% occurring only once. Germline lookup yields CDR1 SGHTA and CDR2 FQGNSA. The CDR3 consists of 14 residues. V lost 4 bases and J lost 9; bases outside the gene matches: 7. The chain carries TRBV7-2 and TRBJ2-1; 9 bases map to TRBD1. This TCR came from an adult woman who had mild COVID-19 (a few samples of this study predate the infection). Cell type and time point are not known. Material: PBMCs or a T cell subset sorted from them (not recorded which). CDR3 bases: TGTGCCAGCAGCTCCTACAGGGGGCGTGCTGAGCAGTTCTTC. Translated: CASSSYRGRAEQFF.